Sequencing of this T cell receptor beta chain was carried out in a study of cytomegalovirus exposure and HLA in healthy donors. General study results and limits: For most subjects, TCR beta sequences were reported to predict HLA-A and HLA-B alleles with accuracy.

Unmatched junction bases numbered 16, after V lost 1 base and J lost 6 bases. Germline CDR1 reads LNHNV; CDR2 reads YYDKDF (reference sequence). The CDR3 totals 20 residues. The PCR employed 60 Vbeta primers together with 13 Jbeta primers. Original methodology: Later analysis identified tens of millions of unique TCR beta chains, approximately 11 million shared. Sequencing used immunoSEQ multiplex PCR; TCRdb keeps in-frame clones, though not all of them. The DNA gave D and trimming, while V, J and clone size come from that table. The sample lists 200,000 or so clones; around 80% were seen once. Comments on this clone: Its antigen is not identified.

The sequenced material came from PBMCs. The chain recombines TRBV15 with TRBJ2-1; TRBD2 matches at 12 bases. The source of this sequence is a male donor in good health and CMV-seronegative. Here the CDR3 DNA reads TGTGCCACCAGCAGAGCTACAGGCATGCCGACTAGCGGGAGAACCAATGAGCAGTTCTTC. Protein product: CATSRATGMPTSGRTNEQFF. The full variable domain, its missing parts supplied by reference TRBV15 and TRBJ2-1, is DAMVIQNPRYQVTQFGKPVTLSCSQTLNHNVMYWYQQKSSQAPKLLFHYYDKDFNNEADTPDNFQSRRPNTSFCFLDIRSPGLGDTAMYLCATSRATGMPTSGRTNEQFFGPGTRLTVL.